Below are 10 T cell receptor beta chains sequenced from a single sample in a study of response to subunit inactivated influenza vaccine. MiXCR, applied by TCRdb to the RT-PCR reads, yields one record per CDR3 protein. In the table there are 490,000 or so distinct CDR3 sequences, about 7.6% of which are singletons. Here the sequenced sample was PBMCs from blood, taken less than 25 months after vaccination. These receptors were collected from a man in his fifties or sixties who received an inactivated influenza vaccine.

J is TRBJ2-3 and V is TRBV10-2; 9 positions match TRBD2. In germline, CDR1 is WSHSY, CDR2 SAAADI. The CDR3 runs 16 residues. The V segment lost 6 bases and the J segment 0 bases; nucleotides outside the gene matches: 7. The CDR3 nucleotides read TGCGCCAGCAGCGCACTAGCGGGCCTGAGCACAGATACGCAGTATTTT. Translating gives CASSALAGLSTDTQYF.

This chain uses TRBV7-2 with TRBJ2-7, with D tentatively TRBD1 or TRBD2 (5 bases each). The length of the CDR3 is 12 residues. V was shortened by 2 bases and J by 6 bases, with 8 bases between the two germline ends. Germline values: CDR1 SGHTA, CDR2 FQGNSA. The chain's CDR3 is CASSLRGTEQYF. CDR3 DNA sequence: TGTGCCAGCAGCTTAAGAGGGACCGAGCAGTACTTC. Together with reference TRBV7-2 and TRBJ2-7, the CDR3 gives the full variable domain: GAGVSQSPSNKVTEKGKDVELRCDPISGHTALYWYRQSLGQGLEFLIYFQGNSAPDKSGLPSDRFSAERTGGSVSTLTIQRTQQEDSAVYLCASSLRGTEQYFGPGTRLTVT.

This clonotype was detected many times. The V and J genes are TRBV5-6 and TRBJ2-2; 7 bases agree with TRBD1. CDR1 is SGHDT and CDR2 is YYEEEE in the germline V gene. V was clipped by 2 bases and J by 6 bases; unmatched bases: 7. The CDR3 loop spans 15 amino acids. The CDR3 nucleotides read TGTGCCAGCAGCTTAACAGGGGCTTCCGCCGGGGAGCTGTTTTTT. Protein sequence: CASSLTGASAGELFF.

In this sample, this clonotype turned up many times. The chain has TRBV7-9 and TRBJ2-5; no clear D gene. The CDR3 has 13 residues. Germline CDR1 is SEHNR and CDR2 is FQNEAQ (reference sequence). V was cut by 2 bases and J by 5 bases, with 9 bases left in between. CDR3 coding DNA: TGTGCCAGCAGCTTATTGTTTGCGGAGACCCAGTACTTC. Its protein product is CASSLLFAETQYF. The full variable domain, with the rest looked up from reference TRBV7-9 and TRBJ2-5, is DTGVSQNPRHKITKRGQNVTFRCDPISEHNRLYWYRQTLGQGPEFLTYFQNEAQLEKSRLLSDRFSAERPKGSFSTLEIQRTEQGDSAMYLCASSLLFAETQYFGPGTRLLVL.

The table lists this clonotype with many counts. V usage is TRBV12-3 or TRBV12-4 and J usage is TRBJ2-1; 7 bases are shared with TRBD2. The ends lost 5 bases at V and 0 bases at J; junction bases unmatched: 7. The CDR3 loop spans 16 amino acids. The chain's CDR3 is CASSGTTWSSYNEQFF. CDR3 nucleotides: TGTGCCAGCAGTGGGACTACTTGGAGCTCCTACAATGAGCAGTTCTTC.

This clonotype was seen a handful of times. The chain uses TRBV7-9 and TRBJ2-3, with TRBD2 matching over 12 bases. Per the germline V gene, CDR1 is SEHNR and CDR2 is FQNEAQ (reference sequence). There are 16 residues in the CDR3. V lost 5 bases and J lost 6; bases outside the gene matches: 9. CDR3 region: CASSPTSGRPRDTQYF. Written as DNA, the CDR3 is TGTGCCAGCAGCCCAACTAGCGGGAGGCCTAGGGATACGCAGTATTTT.

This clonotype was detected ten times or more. The CDR3 DNA reads TGCGCCAGCAGCCAAGGGTGGGTGAGTAGGGAAAAATCCTACAATGAGCAGTTCTTC. Protein: CASSQGWVSREKSYNEQFF. The rearrangement links TRBV4-3 to TRBJ2-1; D unclear. The length of the CDR3 is 19 residues. Germline assignment: CDR1 LGHNA and CDR2 YSLEER. V was clipped by 1 base and J by 1 base, with 20 bases between them.

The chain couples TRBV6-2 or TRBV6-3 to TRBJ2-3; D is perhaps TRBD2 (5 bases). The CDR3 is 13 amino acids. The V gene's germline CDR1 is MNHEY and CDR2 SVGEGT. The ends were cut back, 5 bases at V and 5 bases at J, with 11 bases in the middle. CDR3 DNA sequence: TGTGCCAGCAGTCCACTTCGGGAAGATACGCAGTATTTT. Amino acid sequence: CASSPLREDTQYF.

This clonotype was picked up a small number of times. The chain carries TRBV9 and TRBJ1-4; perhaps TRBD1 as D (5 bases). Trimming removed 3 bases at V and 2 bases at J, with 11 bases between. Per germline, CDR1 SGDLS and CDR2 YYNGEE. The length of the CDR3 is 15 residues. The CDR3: CASSAAGTTNEKLFF. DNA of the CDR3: TGTGCCAGCAGCGCGGCCGGGACTACTAATGAAAAACTGTTTTTT.

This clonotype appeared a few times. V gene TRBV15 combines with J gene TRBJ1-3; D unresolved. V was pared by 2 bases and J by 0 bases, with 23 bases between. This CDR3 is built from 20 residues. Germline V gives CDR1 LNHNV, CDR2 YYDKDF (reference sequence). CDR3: CATSRTTGRSTHFSGNTIYF. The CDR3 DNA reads TGTGCCACCAGCAGAACCACCGGACGGAGTACCCATTTCTCTGGAAACACCATATATTTT.